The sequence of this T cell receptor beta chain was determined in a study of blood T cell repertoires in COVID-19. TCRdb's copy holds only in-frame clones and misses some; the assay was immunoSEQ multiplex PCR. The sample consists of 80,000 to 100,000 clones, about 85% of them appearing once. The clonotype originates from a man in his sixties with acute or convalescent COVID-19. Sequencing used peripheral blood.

Here the CDR3 reads CASSYSGTITRGELFF. In DNA, the CDR3 is TGTGCCAGCAGTTACTCCGGGACAATAACAAGGGGGGAGCTGTTTTTT. The genes are TRBV6-2 or TRBV6-3 and TRBJ2-2; D might be TRBD1 (6 bases). The germline V gene encodes CDR1 MNHEY and CDR2 SVGEGT. V lost 0 bases, J lost 8 bases, and 16 bases lay in between. This CDR3 comprises 16 residues.